Listed here is a single T cell receptor beta chain. Its antigen remains undetermined. There are no base qualities to consult, and no much larger clone falls within one base. Using the deep immunoSEQ assay, multiplex PCR amplified TCR CDR3 regions from genomic DNA. Extracted genomic DNA from each cell subset was spread evenly across all wells of several immunoSEQ 96-well plates, with each plate serving as a replicate. For sorted subsets, each replicate PCR was loaded with approximately 200 ng genomic DNA, equivalent to approximately 33,000 T cell genomes. Purified libraries were quantified with a Qubit 3.0 fluorometer, sized on a Bioanalyzer 2100, and re-quantified with the KAPA Library Quantification kit. A separate single-read 150-cycle Illumina NextSeq 550 flow cell was used to sequence each immunoSEQ 96-well plate. As for the authors' bioinformatics: The immunoSEQ output contained only junctional sequences without quality scores, so filtering could not match that applied to full-length reads. Sequences were annotated with PyIR, a Python wrapper for IgBLAST v1.9, using IMGT germline references to assign V/J genes and CDR3. Any read was removed if the V/J assignment was weak (E-value above 1e-6), the CDR3 was missing, or the read contained stop codons, out-of-frame junctions, or ambiguous translated residues. V3J clonotypes were defined by identical inferred V gene, J gene, and CDR3 amino acid sequence. Percentage overlap between repertoires was computed as shared unique clonotypes divided by the size of the smaller repertoire. RTK rarefaction, the Chao1 estimator, and Recon v2.1 estimates of unobserved clonotypes were used to assess repertoire richness. For all TCRbeta clonotypes obtained by the gDNA method from a handful of donors, generation probabilities were computed with OLGA. The clones in this table, taken by TCRdb from immuneACCESS, are in-frame only. Not every clone is retained; where verified, under half of the shortfall comes from an unresolved V gene, and the cause of the rest is unknown. That table is the source of V, J and clone size, and D and trimming were worked out from the DNA. This sample is represented by over 950,000 clones; 60% to 85% of them were singletons. Jointly, the top ten make up approximately 0.95% of the sample.

The donors were healthy, HIV-negative adults who had no recently reported acute infections or vaccinations. All donors were Caucasian adults living in Nashville, Tennessee, USA. CD4+ T cells were enriched through magnetic negative selection, after which naive cells were positively selected on CD45RA and the remaining negative fraction served as the memory subset. Blood was collected by leukapheresis, and PBMCs were isolated by Ficoll-Histopaque density gradient centrifugation and then cryopreserved in liquid nitrogen vapor phase. Purity and quantity of every magnetically sorted T cell population were checked by analytical flow cytometry. Genomic DNA was isolated from every sorted fraction and measured by UV absorbance on a Nanodrop 2000c. This sample is part of a study of shared clonotypes between healthy human individuals (dated by TCRdb to about 2020). As for the study more broadly: The cohort included three men and a couple of women between 18 and 49 years of age. Between about 0.9 and 9 billion PBMCs per donor were obtained by leukapheresis. Per donor, three plates each were used for CD4 naive and CD4 memory, two for CD8 naive, and one for CD8 memory. To increase sequencing depth and limit assay-specific biases, different laboratories used diverse techniques to prepare libraries and sequence TCR repertoires. Blood TCR repertoires of 5 or 6 healthy adults were deeply sequenced to estimate repertoire size and the extent of clonotype sharing between individuals.

The paper as a whole reports these results and caveats: Pairwise subsampling indicated that sequencing depth was expected to affect the degree of clonotype sharing among donors. Sampling was limited to blood, and TCR repertoires in tissue likely differ from TCR repertoires in blood. Compared with non-shared clonotypes, the clonotypes found in all four sorted-subset donors had higher generation probabilities. The genetic and exposure-history diversity represented was limited by the small number of donors. Across four donors, roughly 5% of naive CD4, approximately 3.6% of naive CD8, about 2.3% of memory CD4, and about 0.44% of memory CD8 clonotypes were shared. Estimated clonotype richness was generally larger for naive than for memory subsets. Rarefaction of sorted-subset datasets indicated incomplete sequencing despite the large sequencing depth.

The sequence was collected from a man younger than 35 in good health. Some clones in this sample may be carry-over from other donors' samples. The material sequenced was memory CD4+ T cells from PBMCs. In the paper's terms, the cell subset or site label means: CD45RA-negative fraction.

CDR3 region: CASSQVGTNYGYTF. The DNA is TGCGCCAGCAGCCAAGTAGGGACTAACTATGGCTACACCTTC. The sequence joins TRBV4-3 to TRBJ1-2; too little of a D gene remains to name it. Based on the germline V gene, the CDR1 and CDR2 sequences are LGHNA and YSLEER. The CDR3 spans 14 residues, from the cysteine through the phenylalanine. Only the CDR3 DNA is retained, 42 bases long and in frame from the first base. V and J are truncated by 1 base and 0 bases respectively, leaving an intervening sequence of 6 bases.